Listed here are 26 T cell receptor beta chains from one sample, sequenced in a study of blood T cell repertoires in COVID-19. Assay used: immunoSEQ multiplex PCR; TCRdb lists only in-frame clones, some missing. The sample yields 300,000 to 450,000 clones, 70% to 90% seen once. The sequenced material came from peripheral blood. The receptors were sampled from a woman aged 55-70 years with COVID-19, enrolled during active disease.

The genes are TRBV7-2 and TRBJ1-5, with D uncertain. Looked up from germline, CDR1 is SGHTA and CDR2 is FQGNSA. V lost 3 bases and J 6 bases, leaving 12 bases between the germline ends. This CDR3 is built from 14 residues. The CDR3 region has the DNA TGTGCCAGCAGCTTCCCGGGAGGGCGTCAGCCCCAGCATTTT. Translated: CASSFPGGRQPQHF. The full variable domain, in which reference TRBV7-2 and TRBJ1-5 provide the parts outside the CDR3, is GAGVSQSPSNKVTEKGKDVELRCDPISGHTALYWYRQSLGQGLEFLIYFQGNSAPDKSGLPSDRFSAERTGGSVSTLTIQRTQQEDSAVYLCASSFPGGRQPQHFGDGTRLSIL.

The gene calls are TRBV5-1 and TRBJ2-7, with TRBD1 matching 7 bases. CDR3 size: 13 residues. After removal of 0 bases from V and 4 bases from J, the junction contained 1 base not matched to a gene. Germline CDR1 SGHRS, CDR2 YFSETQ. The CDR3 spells CASSLEQGYEQYF. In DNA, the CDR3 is TGCGCCAGCAGCTTGGAACAGGGGTACGAGCAGTACTTC.

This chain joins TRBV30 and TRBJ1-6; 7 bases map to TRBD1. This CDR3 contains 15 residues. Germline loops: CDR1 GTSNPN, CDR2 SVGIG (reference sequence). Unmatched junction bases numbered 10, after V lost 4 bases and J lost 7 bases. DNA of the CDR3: TGTGCCTGGAAACCGACAGGGAAGGGGAATTCACCCCTCCACTTT. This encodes CAWKPTGKGNSPLHF.

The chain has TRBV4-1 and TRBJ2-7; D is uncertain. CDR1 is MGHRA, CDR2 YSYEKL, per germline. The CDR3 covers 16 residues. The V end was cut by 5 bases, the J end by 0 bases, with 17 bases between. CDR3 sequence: CASSKQPLVSSYEQYF. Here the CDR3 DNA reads TGCGCCAGCAGCAAACAACCCCTCGTCAGCTCCTACGAGCAGTACTTC.

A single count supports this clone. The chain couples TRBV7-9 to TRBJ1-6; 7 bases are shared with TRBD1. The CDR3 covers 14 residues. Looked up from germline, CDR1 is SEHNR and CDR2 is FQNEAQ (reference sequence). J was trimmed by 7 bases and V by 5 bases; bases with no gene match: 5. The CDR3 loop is CASSPRRGNSPLHF. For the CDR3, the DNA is TGTGCCAGCAGCCCCCGCAGGGGGAATTCACCCCTCCACTTT. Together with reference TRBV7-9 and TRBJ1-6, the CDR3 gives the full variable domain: DTGVSQNPRHKITKRGQNVTFRCDPISEHNRLYWYRQTLGQGPEFLTYFQNEAQLEKSRLLSDRFSAERPKGSFSTLEIQRTEQGDSAMYLCASSPRRGNSPLHFGNGTRLTVT.

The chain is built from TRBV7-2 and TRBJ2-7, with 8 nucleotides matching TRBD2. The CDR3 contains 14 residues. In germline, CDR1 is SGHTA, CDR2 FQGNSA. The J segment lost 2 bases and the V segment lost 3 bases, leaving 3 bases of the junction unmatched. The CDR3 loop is CASSFQRGPYEQYF. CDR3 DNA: TGTGCCAGCAGCTTCCAGCGGGGGCCCTACGAGCAGTACTTC.

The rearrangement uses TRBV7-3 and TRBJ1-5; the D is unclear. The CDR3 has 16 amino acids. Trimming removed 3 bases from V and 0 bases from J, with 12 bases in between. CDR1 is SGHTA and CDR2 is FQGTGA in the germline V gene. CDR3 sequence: CASSLKYTYSNQPQHF. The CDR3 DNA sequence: TGTGCCAGCAGCTTGAAGTATACTTATAGCAATCAGCCCCAGCATTTT.

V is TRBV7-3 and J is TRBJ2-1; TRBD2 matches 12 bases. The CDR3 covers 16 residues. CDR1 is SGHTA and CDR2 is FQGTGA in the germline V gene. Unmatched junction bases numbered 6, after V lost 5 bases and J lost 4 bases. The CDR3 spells CASSPGLAGWYNEQFF. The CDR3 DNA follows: TGTGCCAGCAGCCCAGGACTAGCGGGGTGGTACAATGAGCAGTTCTTC. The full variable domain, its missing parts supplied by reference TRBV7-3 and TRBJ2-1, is GAGVSQTPSNKVTEKGKYVELRCDPISGHTALYWYRQSLGQGPEFLIYFQGTGAADDSGLPNDRFFAVRPEGSVSTLKIQRTERGDSAVYLCASSPGLAGWYNEQFFGPGTRLTVL.

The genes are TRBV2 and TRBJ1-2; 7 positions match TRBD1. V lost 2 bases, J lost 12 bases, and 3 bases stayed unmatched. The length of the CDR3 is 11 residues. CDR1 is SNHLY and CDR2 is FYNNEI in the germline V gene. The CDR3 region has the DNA TGTGCCAGCAGTGAAACAGGGGTCAACACCTTC. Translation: CASSETGVNTF.

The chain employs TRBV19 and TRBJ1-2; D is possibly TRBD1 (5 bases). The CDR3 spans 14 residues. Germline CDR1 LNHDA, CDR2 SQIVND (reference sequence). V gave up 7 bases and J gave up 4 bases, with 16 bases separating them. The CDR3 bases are TGTGCCAGTATCCCCCGGGGGGGAGGCTATGGCTACACCTTC. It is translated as CASIPRGGGYGYTF.

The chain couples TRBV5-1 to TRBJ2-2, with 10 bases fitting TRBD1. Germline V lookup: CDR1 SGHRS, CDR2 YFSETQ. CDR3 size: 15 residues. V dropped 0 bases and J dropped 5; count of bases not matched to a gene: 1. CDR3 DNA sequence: TGCGCCAGCAGCTTGGGACAGGGGGCTACCGGGGAGCTGTTTTTT. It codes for CASSLGQGATGELFF.

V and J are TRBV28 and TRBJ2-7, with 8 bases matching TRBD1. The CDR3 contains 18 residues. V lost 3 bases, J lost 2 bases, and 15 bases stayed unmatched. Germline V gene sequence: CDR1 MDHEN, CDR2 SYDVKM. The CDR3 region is CASSFDLLGQGWAYEQYF. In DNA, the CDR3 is TGTGCCAGCAGTTTCGATTTATTAGGACAGGGATGGGCCTACGAGCAGTACTTC.

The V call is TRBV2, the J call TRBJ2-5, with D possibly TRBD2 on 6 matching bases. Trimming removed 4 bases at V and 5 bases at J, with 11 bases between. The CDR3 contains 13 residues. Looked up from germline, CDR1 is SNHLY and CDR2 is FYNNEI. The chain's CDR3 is CASSGRGRETQYF. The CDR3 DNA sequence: TGTGCCAGCAGTGGGCGGGGAAGGGAGACCCAGTACTTC.

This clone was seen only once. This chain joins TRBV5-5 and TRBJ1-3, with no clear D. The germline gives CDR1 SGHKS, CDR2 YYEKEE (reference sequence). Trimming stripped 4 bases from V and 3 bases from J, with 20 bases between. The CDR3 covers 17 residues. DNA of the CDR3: TGTGCCAGCAGCCAAACTAGCTTACAGTGGATTGGAAACACCATATATTTT. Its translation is CASSQTSLQWIGNTIYF.

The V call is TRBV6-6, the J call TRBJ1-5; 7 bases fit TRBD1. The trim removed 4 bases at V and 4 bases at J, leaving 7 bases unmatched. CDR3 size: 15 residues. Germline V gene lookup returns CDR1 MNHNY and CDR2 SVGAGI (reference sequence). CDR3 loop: CASSFWTGGNQPQHF. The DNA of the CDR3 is TGTGCCAGCAGTTTCTGGACAGGAGGAAATCAGCCCCAGCATTTT.

DNA of the CDR3: TGTGCCAGCAGTTTAAAACCGGGGGGCATTCAGTACTTC. This encodes CASSLKPGGIQYF. The V call is TRBV12-3 or TRBV12-4, the J call TRBJ2-4, with TRBD2 matching over 7 bases. V was clipped by 2 bases and J by 9 bases; unmatched bases: 4. The CDR3 sequence is 13 residues long.

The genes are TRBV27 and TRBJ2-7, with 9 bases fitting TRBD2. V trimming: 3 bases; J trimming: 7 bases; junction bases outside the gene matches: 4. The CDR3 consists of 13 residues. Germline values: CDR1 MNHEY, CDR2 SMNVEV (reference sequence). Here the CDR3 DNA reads TGTGCCAGCAGTTTTAGCGGGGGTTGGGAGCAGTACTTC. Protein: CASSFSGGWEQYF.

CDR3 DNA sequence: TGCGCCAGCAGCTTCCCTCCCGGAGGCCCGGAGACCCAGTACTTC. Residues: CASSFPPGGPETQYF. This rearrangement joins TRBV5-1 to TRBJ2-5; D is perhaps TRBD2 (5 bases). Between the trimmed V and J ends, which lost 2 bases and 5 bases, there was a span of 16 bases. Germline-derived CDR1 and CDR2 are SGHRS and YFSETQ. The CDR3 runs to 15 residues.

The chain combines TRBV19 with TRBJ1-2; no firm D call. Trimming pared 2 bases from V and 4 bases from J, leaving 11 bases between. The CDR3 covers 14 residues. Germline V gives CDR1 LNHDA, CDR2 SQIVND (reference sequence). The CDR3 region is CASSIRRSGYGYTF. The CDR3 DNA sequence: TGTGCCAGTAGTATAAGGAGGTCTGGCTATGGCTACACCTTC. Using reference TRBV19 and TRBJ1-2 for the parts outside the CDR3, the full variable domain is DGGITQSPKYLFRKEGQNVTLSCEQNLNHDAMYWYRQDPGQGLRLIYYSQIVNDFQKGDIAEGYSVSREKKESFPLTVTSAQKNPTAFYLCASSIRRSGYGYTFGSGTRLTVV.

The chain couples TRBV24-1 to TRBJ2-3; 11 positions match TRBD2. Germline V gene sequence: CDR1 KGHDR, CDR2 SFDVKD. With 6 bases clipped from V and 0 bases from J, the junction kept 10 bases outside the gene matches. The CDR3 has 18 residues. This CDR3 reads CATSSSGGPKTSTDTQYF. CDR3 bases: TGTGCCACCAGTTCTAGCGGGGGGCCTAAGACTAGCACAGATACGCAGTATTTT.

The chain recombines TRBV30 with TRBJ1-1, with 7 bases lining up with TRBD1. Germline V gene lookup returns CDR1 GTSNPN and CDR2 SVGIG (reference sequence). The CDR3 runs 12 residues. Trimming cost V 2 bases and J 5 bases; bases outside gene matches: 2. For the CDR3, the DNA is TGTGCCTGGAGTCAGGACAGGACTGAAGCTTTCTTT. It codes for CAWSQDRTEAFF.

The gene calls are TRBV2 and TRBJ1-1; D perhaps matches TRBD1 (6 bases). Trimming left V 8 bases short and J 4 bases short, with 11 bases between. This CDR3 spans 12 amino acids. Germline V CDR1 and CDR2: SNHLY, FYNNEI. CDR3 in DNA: TGTGCCAGCCCTCAGGGGCGCACTGAAGCTTTCTTT. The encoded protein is CASPQGRTEAFF.

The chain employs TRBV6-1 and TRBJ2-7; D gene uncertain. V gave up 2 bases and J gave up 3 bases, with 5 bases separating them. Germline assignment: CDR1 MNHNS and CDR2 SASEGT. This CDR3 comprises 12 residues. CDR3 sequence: CASSENFYEQYF. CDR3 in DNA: TGTGCCAGCAGTGAAAACTTCTACGAGCAGTACTTC.

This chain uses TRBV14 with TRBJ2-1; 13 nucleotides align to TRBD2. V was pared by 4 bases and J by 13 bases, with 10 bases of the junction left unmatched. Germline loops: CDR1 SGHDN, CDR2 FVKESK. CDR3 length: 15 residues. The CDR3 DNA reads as TGTGCCAGCAGCCTAACAAGACTAGCGGGGGGCCGACAGTTCTTC. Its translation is CASSLTRLAGGRQFF.

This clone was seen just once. For the CDR3, the DNA is TGTGCCAGCTCACCTCCCTGGACAGGGGGTAATCAGCCCCAGCATTTT. This sequence encodes CASSPPWTGGNQPQHF. The chain combines TRBV18 with TRBJ1-5, with 10 bases aligning to TRBD1. The CDR3 length is 16 residues. Germline V gives CDR1 KGHSH, CDR2 LQKENI. With V trimmed by 3 bases and J by 4 bases, 6 bases remained unmatched.

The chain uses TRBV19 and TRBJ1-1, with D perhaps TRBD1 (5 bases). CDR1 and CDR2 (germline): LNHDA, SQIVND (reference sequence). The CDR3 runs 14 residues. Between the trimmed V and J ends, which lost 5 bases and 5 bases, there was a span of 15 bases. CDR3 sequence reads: CASSVWQGRTEAFF. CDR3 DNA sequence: TGTGCCAGTAGTGTGTGGCAGGGCCGGACTGAAGCTTTCTTT.